The subject of this entry is one T cell receptor (beta chain). The record originates from a study of blood T cell repertoires in COVID-19. Some clones are missing from TCRdb's copy, which holds only in-frame ones; the method was immunoSEQ multiplex PCR. Of approximately 50,000 clones detected, roughly 87% appear once; the ten largest clones hold about a tenth. The CDR3 covers 14 residues. Between the trimmed V and J ends, which lost 3 bases and 7 bases, there was a span of 15 bases. Germline lookup yields CDR1 MNHNS and CDR2 SASEGT. This chain links TRBV6-1 with TRBJ2-5; unclear D gene. The sequenced sample consisted of peripheral blood. The TCR comes from a human donor in a cohort sampled during active COVID-19. The DNA for the CDR3 is TGTGCCAGCAGTGATGCCGTCGCCGGTGGGACCCAGTACTTC. Its protein is CASSDAVAGGTQYF.